These 7 T cell receptor beta chains were sequenced from one sample in a study of blood T cell repertoires in COVID-19. Clones were sequenced by immunoSEQ multiplex PCR, and TCRdb holds only the in-frame ones, with some missing. The sample lists a few hundred thousand clones; 86% were seen once. Source material: peripheral blood. These receptor sequences come from a woman in her thirties who had recovered from COVID-19.

The chain links TRBV7-9 to TRBJ2-7; D might be TRBD1 (5 bases). V dropped 1 base and J dropped 4 bases, with 11 bases sitting between them. The germline CDR1 and CDR2 sequences are SEHNR and FQNEAQ (reference sequence). CDR3 length: 14 amino acids. CDR3 sequence: CASSLDATEYEQYF. For the CDR3, the DNA is TGTGCCAGCAGCTTAGATGCGACAGAGTACGAGCAGTACTTC.

DNA of the CDR3: TGTGCCAGCAGTCTCTCCGGGGAGCTGTTTTTT. This codes for CASSLSGELFF. The chain couples TRBV2 to TRBJ2-2, with D uncertain. This CDR3 has 11 amino acids. Germline values: CDR1 SNHLY, CDR2 FYNNEI. Trimming shortened V by 5 bases and J by 6 bases, and 4 bases separated the two germline ends.

This sequence joins TRBV29-1 and TRBJ2-7; TRBD2 matches at 9 bases. The CDR3 loop spans 13 amino acids. The J segment lost 2 bases and the V segment lost 4 bases, leaving 3 bases of the junction unmatched. Germline lookup yields CDR1 SQVTM and CDR2 ANQGSEA. Here the CDR3 DNA reads TGCAGCGTTGTGACTAGCGGAACCTACGAGCAGTACTTC. Translated, it gives CSVVTSGTYEQYF.

The gene calls are TRBV7-9 and TRBJ1-6; 9 bases line up with TRBD1. CDR3 length equals 15 residues. The V gene end was trimmed by 5 bases and the J gene end by 6 bases; junction bases not matched to a gene: 5. CDR1 is SEHNR, CDR2 FQNEAQ, per germline (reference sequence). The CDR3 sequence: CASSQQGQGNSPLHF. CDR3 DNA sequence: TGTGCCAGCAGCCAACAGGGACAGGGTAATTCACCCCTCCACTTT.

The CDR3 DNA reads as TGTGCCAGCAGACCTGCCGGGACAGGGGTCCATGGCTACACCTTC. This encodes CASRPAGTGVHGYTF. V usage is TRBV28 and J usage is TRBJ1-2, with 10 bases fitting TRBD1. V lost 6 bases to trimming and J lost 6 bases; unmatched junction nucleotides: 10. From germline, CDR1 is MDHEN and CDR2 SYDVKM. The CDR3 runs to 15 residues.

The chain uses TRBV4-1 and TRBJ2-1; 10 bases agree with TRBD2. The length of the CDR3 is 16 residues. The germline V gene has CDR1 MGHRA and CDR2 YSYEKL. V gave up 2 bases and J gave up 0 bases; unmatched junction bases: 1. DNA of the CDR3: TGCGCCAGCAGCCAAACTAGCGGGGCCTCCTACAATGAGCAGTTCTTC. Translating gives CASSQTSGASYNEQFF.

The genes are TRBV13 and TRBJ2-7; 7 nucleotides agree with TRBD2. This CDR3 has 17 residues. The germline CDR1 and CDR2 sequences are PRHDT and FYEKMQ (reference sequence). V was pared by 6 bases and J by 1 base, with 15 bases of the junction left unmatched. CDR3 bases: TGTGCCAGCAGTTCGTATGCCATAGCGGGCGCTTCCTACGAGCAGTACTTC. Its protein is CASSSYAIAGASYEQYF.